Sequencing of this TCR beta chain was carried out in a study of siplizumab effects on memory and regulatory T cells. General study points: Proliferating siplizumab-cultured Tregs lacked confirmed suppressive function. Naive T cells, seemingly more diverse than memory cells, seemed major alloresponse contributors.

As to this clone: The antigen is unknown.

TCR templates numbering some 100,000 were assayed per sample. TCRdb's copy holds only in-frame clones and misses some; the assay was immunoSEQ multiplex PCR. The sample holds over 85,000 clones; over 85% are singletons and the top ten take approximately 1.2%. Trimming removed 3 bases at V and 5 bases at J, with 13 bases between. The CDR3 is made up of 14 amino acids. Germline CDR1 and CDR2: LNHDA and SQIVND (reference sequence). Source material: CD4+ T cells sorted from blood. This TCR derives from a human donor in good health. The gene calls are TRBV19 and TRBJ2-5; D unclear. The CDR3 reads CASSISLTTETQYF. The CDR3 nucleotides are TGTGCCAGTAGTATCTCACTCACCACGGAGACCCAGTACTTC. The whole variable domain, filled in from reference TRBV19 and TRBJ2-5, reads DGGITQSPKYLFRKEGQNVTLSCEQNLNHDAMYWYRQDPGQGLRLIYYSQIVNDFQKGDIAEGYSVSREKKESFPLTVTSAQKNPTAFYLCASSISLTTETQYFGPGTRLLVL.